The table lists the clone carrying this T cell receptor (beta chain) with many counts. As yet, its antigen is unknown. The germline V and J ends were trimmed by 3 bases and 6 bases, with 15 bases remaining between them. CDR3 length: 14 amino acids. The record originates from a study of regulatory T cells in long-lasting Graves disease. Across the study: The study counted Graves' disease as persistent given over 5 years of antithyroid drugs and positive TSH receptor antibodies. The study's findings and limits: Persistent cases favored TRBV28, TRBJ1-2 and TRBJ2-5.

Time point meaning: persistent/refractory GD, antithyroid drugs over 5 years with positive TRAb. From RNA extracted from PBMCs, the TCR library was made. Graves' disease diagnosis relied on American Thyroid Association guidelines. Investigators prepared the TCR beta libraries by applying iRepertoire HTBI primers and Arm-PCR of CDR3 regions. Original analysis: Identification of gene segments yielded over 60 TRBV and about 15 TRBJ across samples. TCRdb re-called the multiplex PCR reads with MiXCR, one entry per CDR3 protein. V and J calls and clone size were set by TCRdb, not the authors. In the table there are a few hundred thousand distinct CDR3 sequences, about 23% of which are singletons.

The receptor comes from a woman aged 35 to 49 with Graves disease. Sequencing used peripheral blood mononuclear cells (PBMCs), obtained when the disease was refractory, from a patient treated with antithyroid drugs. The rearrangement uses TRBV12-3 or TRBV12-4 and TRBJ2-7; no clear D. Here the CDR3 DNA reads TGTGCCAGCAGTTTTGGTCAGAGGACGGGCGAGCAGTACTTC. Protein sequence: CASSFGQRTGEQYF.